The text below deals with one T cell receptor (beta chain). In the study's own analysis: Estimated nucleated cell counts came from reference gene primer amplification. Profiling relied on immunoSEQ multiplex PCR, and the TCRdb table lists in-frame clones only, not all of them. V and J calls and clone size are given by that table; D and trimming were obtained from the DNA. This sample has 200,000 or so clones; approximately 80% occur once, and the top ten carry about 6.9%. This sample stems from a study of blood T cell repertoires in COVID-19. Study information: The origin of the acute and convalescent COVID-19 samples was the United States, Italy and Spain.

The CDR3 spans 14 residues. From germline, CDR1 is SGHRS and CDR2 YFSETQ. The trim removed 4 bases at V and 5 bases at J, leaving 5 bases unmatched. The TCR sequence derives from a human donor with acute or convalescent COVID-19. The donor label of this sample is uncertain. Sequenced material: peripheral blood. The chain is built from TRBV5-1 and TRBJ1-5; 8 bases line up with TRBD1. DNA for the CDR3: TGCGCCAGCAGCAGGACAGGGTATGATCAGCCCCAGCATTTT. This translates into CASSRTGYDQPQHF.